One sample yielded the 5 T cell receptor beta chains listed below, sequenced in a study of neurological immune-mediated disorders. TCRdb passed the 5' RACE reads through MiXCR, listing each CDR3 protein once. The sample includes approximately 28,000 distinct CDR3 sequences, approximately 12% of them seen just once. This sample's time point: technical triplicate 2. Source material: CD4+ T cells from blood. These receptors were taken from a female donor with HTLV-1-associated myelopathy (HAM/TSP).

This clonotype was picked up many times. DNA for the CDR3: TGCAGTGCTACGGACCACTATGGCTACACCTTC. Protein product: CSATDHYGYTF. The chain employs TRBV20-1 and TRBJ1-2, with unresolved D. V was cut by 4 bases and J by 3 bases, with 6 bases left in between. Looked up from germline, CDR1 is DFQATT and CDR2 is SNEGSKA (reference sequence). The CDR3 consists of 11 residues.

This clonotype was detected only a few times. The CDR3 spells CASSWGTGTMNTEAFF. CDR3 coding DNA: TGCGCCAGCAGCTGGGGGACAGGGACCATGAACACTGAAGCTTTCTTT. V gene TRBV5-1 combines with J gene TRBJ1-1; the match to TRBD1 covers 9 bases. The germline V gene encodes CDR1 SGHRS and CDR2 YFSETQ. This CDR3 has 16 amino acids. Unmatched junction bases numbered 6, after V lost 3 bases and J lost 0 bases.

V gene TRBV7-9 combines with J gene TRBJ2-4; TRBD1 is a possible D gene (6 bases). Trimming took off 1 base at V and 3 bases at J, with 13 bases between the two ends. CDR1 is SEHNR and CDR2 is FQNEAQ in the germline V gene (reference sequence). The CDR3 loop spans 16 amino acids. DNA of the CDR3: TGTGCCAGCAGCTTAGGGGGGCAGGGAGACAAAAACATTCAGTACTTC. Its translation is CASSLGGQGDKNIQYF.

This clonotype was observed at least ten times. The chain employs TRBV24-1 and TRBJ1-5, with 7 bases that match TRBD1. The CDR3 loop spans 14 amino acids. The germline V gene encodes CDR1 KGHDR and CDR2 SFDVKD. V shed 4 bases and J 3 bases; nucleotides not matched to a gene: 2. This CDR3 is CATSEGQPNQPQHF. CDR3 nucleotides: TGTGCCACCAGTGAGGGACAGCCCAATCAGCCCCAGCATTTT.

This clonotype was seen at least ten times. CDR3 nucleotide sequence: TGTGCCAGCAGTCGCACAGGGGTAGTTGCAGAGAAGGAGCAGTACTTC. This encodes CASSRTGVVAEKEQYF. This chain joins TRBV6-5 and TRBJ2-7; 7 bases map to TRBD1. Looked up from germline, CDR1 is MNHEY and CDR2 is SVGAGI. V was pared by 5 bases and J by 7 bases, with 17 bases of the junction left unmatched. The CDR3 consists of 16 residues.